This record covers a single T cell receptor beta chain. The antigen is unknown. The data derive from a study of T cell repertoires in cytomegalovirus infection. Using its own MiXCR run on the reads, TCRdb lists one record per CDR3 protein. The table has some 800,000 distinct CDR3 sequences, over 25% seen once. Trimming shortened V by 2 bases and J by 13 bases, and 9 bases separated the two germline ends. CDR1 is MNHEY, CDR2 SVGEGT, per germline. The CDR3 loop spans 12 amino acids. The clonotype was recovered from a human donor in good health (CMV status not recorded). Some clones in this sample may be carry-over from other donors' samples. The chain combines TRBV6-2 or TRBV6-3 with TRBJ1-6, with D uncertain. The sequencing used cultured CD8+ T cells from PBMCs, collected from culture after CMV antigen stimulation. The CDR3 loop is CASSYPSSPLHF. In nucleotides, the CDR3 is TGTGCCAGCAGTTACCCCTCGTCTCCCCTCCACTTT.